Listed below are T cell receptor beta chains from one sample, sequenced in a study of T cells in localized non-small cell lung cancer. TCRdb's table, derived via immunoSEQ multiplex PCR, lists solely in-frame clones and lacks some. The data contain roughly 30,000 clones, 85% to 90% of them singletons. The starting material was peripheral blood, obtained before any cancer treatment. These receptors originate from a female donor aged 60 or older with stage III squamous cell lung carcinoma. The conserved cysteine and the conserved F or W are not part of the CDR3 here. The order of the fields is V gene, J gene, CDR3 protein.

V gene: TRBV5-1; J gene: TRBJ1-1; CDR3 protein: ASSPKPRDEAF
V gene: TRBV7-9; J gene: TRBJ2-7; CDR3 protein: ASSPPRKGLSSSYEQY
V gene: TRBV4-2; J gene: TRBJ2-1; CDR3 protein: ASSQEAGGFYNEQF
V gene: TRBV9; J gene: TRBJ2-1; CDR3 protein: ASSVEGSRGEQF
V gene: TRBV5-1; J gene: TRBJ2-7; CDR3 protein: ASSLRTGYEQY
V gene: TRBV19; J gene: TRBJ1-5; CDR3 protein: ASSTNGQGKGNQPQH
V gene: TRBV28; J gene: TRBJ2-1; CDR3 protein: ASRSFAGGNNEQF
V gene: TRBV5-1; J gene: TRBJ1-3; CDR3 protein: ASSPWTGSGNTIY
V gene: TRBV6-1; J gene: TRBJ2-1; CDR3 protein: ASSERVGLAGTVYNEQF
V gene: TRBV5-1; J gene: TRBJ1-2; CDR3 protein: ASSLDRTGYT
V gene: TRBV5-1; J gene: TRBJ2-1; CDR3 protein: ASRTSGRNNEQF
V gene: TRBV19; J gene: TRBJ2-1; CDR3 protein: ASSPSLAGVKYNEQF
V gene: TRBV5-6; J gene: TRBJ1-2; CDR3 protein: ASSLSETVYGYT
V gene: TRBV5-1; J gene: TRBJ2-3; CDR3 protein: ASSLGSTAITDTQY
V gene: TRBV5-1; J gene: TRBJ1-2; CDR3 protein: ASSLNGGGGYT
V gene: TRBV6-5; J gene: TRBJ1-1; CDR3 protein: ASSYAQGDKAF
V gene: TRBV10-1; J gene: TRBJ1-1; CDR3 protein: ASSPSSSSNTEAF
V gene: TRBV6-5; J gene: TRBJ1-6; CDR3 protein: ASSRRQGFNSPLH
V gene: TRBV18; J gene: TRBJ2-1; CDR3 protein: ASSPSVLAGEQF
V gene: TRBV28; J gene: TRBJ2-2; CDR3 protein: ASTPWGQVQTGELF
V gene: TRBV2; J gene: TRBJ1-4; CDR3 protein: ASTPVPMATNEKLF
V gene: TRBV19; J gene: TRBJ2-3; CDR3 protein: ATTSGGRTDTQY
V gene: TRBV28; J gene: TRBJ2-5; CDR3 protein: ASSLSGGFQETQY
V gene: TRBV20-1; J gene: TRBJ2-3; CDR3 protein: SVTNTDTQY
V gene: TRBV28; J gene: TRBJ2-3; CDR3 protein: ASSITQGWNTQY